Included here is one T cell receptor (beta chain) sequence, with context. This clone has a handful of counts. It lacks a known antigen. No base qualities exist here, and no much larger clone lies one base off it. TCRbeta CDR3 regions were amplified from genomic DNA using the immunoSEQ Assay, a bias-controlled multiplex PCR. In the source study's methods: Within the assay, amplification of reference gene primers was used to estimate how many nucleated cells each sample contained. Sequence reads were collapsed and filtered to measure the absolute abundance of every unique TCRbeta CDR3 rearrangement. Productive Simpson clonality was computed per sample as the square root of Simpson's diversity index over productive rearrangements. The source is immuneACCESS, and TCRdb retained only in-frame sequences with V and J called. Part of the clones is not carried over; for the studies checked, unresolved V genes explain less than half of this, and the remainder is unexplained. V and J calls and clone size are given by that table; D and trimming were obtained from the DNA. Here the sample has under 300,000 clones; 65% to 90% occur a single time. The top ten constitute 4.5% to 6% of the sample.

Whole blood was collected in K2EDTA tubes by collaborating institutions according to the institutions' own protocols. For TCRbeta analysis, collaborators shipped samples as frozen whole blood, isolated PBMCs, or DNA extracted from either of those sample types. The sample comes from a study of blood T cell repertoires in COVID-19 (dated by TCRdb to about 2020). For the wider study: Samples covering the acute and convalescent phases of COVID-19 were provided by collaborators in the United States, Italy and Spain. HLA class I and class II types, where available, came from metadata supplied by the sample provider rather than from assay-based typing. Nearly every sample came with metadata listing a de-identified subject ID, COVID-19 status, age in years and sex. The samples were drawn from the first 160 participants of the ongoing ImmuneRACE study and from 1,254 subjects provided by 6 global collaborators. The material from the prospective study consisted of cDNA or gDNA derived from T cells, B-cell-depleted T cells, or PBMCs. Subjects who had been exposed to COVID-19, were actively infected with it, or had recovered from it provided the deeply sampled blood TCRbeta repertoires that made up the dataset. A freely available public database, intended as a resource for researchers studying the immune response to SARS-CoV-2, is where the repertoires were released.

Overall results and qualifications from the work: How much clinical and demographic metadata was included differed by source and by participant, and the metadata was provided uncurated.

Reading the germline V gene gives CDR1 MDHEN and CDR2 SYDVKM. Relative to germline, V is missing 4 bases and J is missing 0 bases, with 2 bases of the junction outside any gene match. Including the terminal cysteine and phenylalanine, the CDR3 comprises 15 residues. The only DNA kept is the CDR3, 45 bases in frame from the first base. The TCR originated in a woman of 80 years or more with active or convalescent COVID-19. The chain joins TRBV28 to TRBJ1-5, and 8 junctional nucleotides match TRBD1. The sequenced sample was peripheral blood. Here the CDR3 is given as CASSYGQGSNQPQHF. The base sequence is TGTGCCAGCAGTTACGGACAGGGTAGCAATCAGCCCCAGCATTTT.